This entry lists 24 T cell receptor beta chains sequenced from one sample in a study of T cells in Graves' hyperthyroidism and ophthalmopathy. The investigators amplified TCR beta CDR3 regions from RNA transcripts. Carried out on the TCR CDR3, a first-round RT-PCR used the HTBI primer set. TCRdb reanalysed the multiplex PCR reads using MiXCR and keeps one entry per CDR3 protein. Among 310,000 or so distinct CDR3 sequences listed, about 15% were seen once. Sequencing was done on a sample of blood. The receptors derive from a woman aged 55-70 years with Graves' ophthalmopathy.

At least ten counts were recorded for this clonotype. The chain carries TRBV7-7 and TRBJ2-2, with D hard to call. The V end was cut by 5 bases, the J end by 5 bases, with 18 bases between. Germline CDR1 SSHAT, CDR2 FNYEAQ (reference sequence). CDR3 length: 16 amino acids. The CDR3 DNA follows: TGTGCCAGCAGCCCAAGTTATGGGGTGGGGACCGGGGAGCTGTTTTTT. This encodes CASSPSYGVGTGELFF.

This clonotype has at least ten counts. V usage is TRBV24-1 and J usage is TRBJ2-3; 10 positions agree with TRBD1. Germline assignment: CDR1 KGHDR and CDR2 SFDVKD. V lost 5 bases to trimming and J lost 0 bases; unmatched junction nucleotides: 7. CDR3 length: 17 residues. The CDR3 loop is CATSAGVGQGSTDTQYF. The CDR3 DNA follows: TGTGCCACCAGTGCGGGGGTGGGACAGGGGAGCACAGATACGCAGTATTTT.

The table lists this clonotype with a few counts. The chain carries TRBV6-1 and TRBJ1-3; the match to TRBD1 covers 8 bases. This CDR3 is built from 15 residues. Germline CDR1 and CDR2: MNHNS and SASEGT. V lost 5 bases, J lost 4 bases, and 7 bases stayed unmatched. The CDR3 nucleotides read TGTGCCAGCAGTAGGGGACAGGCGTCGGGAAACACCATATATTTT. Translation gives CASSRGQASGNTIYF.

This clonotype appeared a few times. The genes are TRBV6-5 and TRBJ2-1; 9 bases match TRBD2. The V gene end was trimmed by 6 bases and the J gene end by 5 bases; junction bases not matched to a gene: 8. The germline V gene has CDR1 MNHEY and CDR2 SVGAGI. This CDR3 region has 15 residues. The CDR3 sequence is CASRPSGTSHNEQFF. CDR3 DNA sequence: TGTGCCAGCAGACCTAGCGGGACGAGCCACAATGAGCAGTTCTTC.

This clonotype was picked up a small number of times. This rearrangement joins TRBV25-1 to TRBJ1-1, with no clear D. CDR1 MGHDK and CDR2 SYGVNS come from the germline V gene. The CDR3 length is 12 residues. Trimming stripped 6 bases from V and 5 bases from J, with 10 bases between. The CDR3 protein is CASREVGTEAFF. DNA of the CDR3: TGTGCCAGCAGGGAAGTAGGTACTGAAGCTTTCTTT.

Ten or more counts support this clonotype. CDR3 residues: CASSLESSTDTQYF. The CDR3 bases are TGTGCCAGCAGCTTAGAGAGTAGCACAGATACGCAGTATTTT. This chain joins TRBV11-2 and TRBJ2-3; no clear D. V lost 0 bases and J lost 0, with 4 bases in between. This CDR3 spans 14 amino acids. Per the germline V gene, CDR1 is SGHAT and CDR2 is FQNNGV.

The chain is built from TRBV27 and TRBJ1-5; D is unresolved. This CDR3 is 11 amino acids long. Deletions cut 8 bases from V and 12 bases from J, with 14 bases between. CDR1 and CDR2 (germline): MNHEY, SMNVEV (reference sequence). DNA of the CDR3: TGTGCCAGCTTCCATCGTGGGTTCCAGCATTTT. Translation gives CASFHRGFQHF.

This clonotype was seen at least ten times. This chain uses TRBV7-9 with TRBJ2-1, with 8 bases identical to TRBD1. Per the germline V gene, CDR1 is SEHNR and CDR2 is FQNEAQ (reference sequence). The CDR3 runs to 15 residues. V was pared by 5 bases and J by 7 bases, with 10 bases of the junction left unmatched. The CDR3 DNA is TGTGCCAGCAGCCCCTGGCAGGGGGCATATAATGAGCAGTTCTTC. Amino acids: CASSPWQGAYNEQFF. Complete variable domain (other parts from reference TRBV7-9 and TRBJ2-1): DTGVSQNPRHKITKRGQNVTFRCDPISEHNRLYWYRQTLGQGPEFLTYFQNEAQLEKSRLLSDRFSAERPKGSFSTLEIQRTEQGDSAMYLCASSPWQGAYNEQFFGPGTRLTVL.

This clonotype has ten or more counts. The chain carries TRBV6-1 and TRBJ2-5; D perhaps matches TRBD2 (5 bases). Trimming took off 5 bases at V and 5 bases at J, with 9 bases between the two ends. The CDR3 extends over 12 amino acids. Germline V gene data show CDR1 as MNHNS and CDR2 as SASEGT. The CDR3 nucleotides are TGTGCCAGCAGTCGACTAACGGAGACCCAGTACTTC. Amino acids: CASSRLTETQYF.

V usage is TRBV10-3 and J usage is TRBJ1-3; 7 bases map to TRBD1. This CDR3 is 15 amino acids long. The V gene end was trimmed by 11 bases and the J gene end by 2 bases; junction bases not matched to a gene: 12. The germline gives CDR1 ENHRY, CDR2 SYGVKD. CDR3 nucleotides: TGTGCCGTGGGACAGTCGGTAACGACTGGAAACACCATATATTTT. This sequence encodes CAVGQSVTTGNTIYF.

In its sample, this clonotype was seen a few times. The chain links TRBV6-2 or TRBV6-3 to TRBJ1-2, with D uncertain. The V gene lost 0 bases and the J gene lost 8 bases, with 10 bases spanning the gap. CDR3 length equals 13 residues. Germline CDR1 and CDR2: MNHEY and SVGEGT. The CDR3 DNA reads as TGTGCCAGCAGTTACTCTTCCTGGGAGGGCTACACCTTC. Translated: CASSYSSWEGYTF.

The J gene is TRBJ1-2, the V gene TRBV4-1; D not certain. With 4 bases removed from V and 5 bases from J, the gap between germline ends came to 17 bases. Germline assignment: CDR1 MGHRA and CDR2 YSYEKL. The CDR3 is made up of 15 amino acids. Here the CDR3 DNA reads TGCGCCAGCAGCCGGCTCCGAGGAGAACAGTATGGCTACACCTTC. It is translated as CASSRLRGEQYGYTF.

This clonotype was found a few times. One junction end does not reproduce the germline sequence, and a read error may be involved. V is TRBV5-1 and J is TRBJ2-6; TRBD1 is a possible D gene (5 bases). This CDR3 spans 16 amino acids. The germline V gene has CDR1 SGHRS and CDR2 YFSETQ. The CDR3: CASSLEPPTGANVLTF. CDR3 bases: TGCGCCAGCAGCTTGGAGCCCCCTACTGGGGCCAACGTCCTGACTTTT.

The sample holds many counts of this clonotype. The V gene is TRBV29-1, the J gene TRBJ1-1; no reliable D call. Trimming cost V 3 bases and J 4 bases, with 6 bases left between them. The CDR3 totals 11 residues. From germline, CDR1 is SQVTM and CDR2 ANQGSEA. The CDR3 DNA sequence: TGCAGCGTTGAGGAGTTCACTGAAGCTTTCTTT. Encoded protein: CSVEEFTEAFF.

Ten or more counts support this clonotype. The V and J genes are TRBV20-1 and TRBJ2-4; D is uncertain. The CDR3 covers 12 residues. Deletions cut 6 bases from V and 6 bases from J, with 12 bases between. CDR1 is DFQATT and CDR2 is SNEGSKA in the germline V gene (reference sequence). CDR3: CSAAVGRNIQYF. The CDR3 DNA follows: TGCAGTGCCGCGGTTGGTCGAAACATTCAGTACTTC.

This clonotype was recorded many times. The genes are TRBV6-5 and TRBJ1-2, with a tentative D call TRBD1 (5 bases). Germline values: CDR1 MNHEY, CDR2 SVGAGI. The CDR3 length is 14 residues. The ends were cut back, 2 bases at V and 5 bases at J, with 12 bases in the middle. CDR3 sequence reads: CASSYGGMEYGYTF. The CDR3 DNA reads as TGTGCCAGCAGTTACGGGGGGATGGAATATGGCTACACCTTC.

This clonotype has ten or more counts. The chain uses TRBV10-3 and TRBJ1-2; weak D call: TRBD1 (6 bases). The CDR3 contains 15 residues. V lost 2 bases and J lost 0, with 10 bases in between. Germline-derived CDR1 and CDR2 are ENHRY and SYGVKD. The CDR3 loop is CAISETDRANYGYTF. For the CDR3, the DNA is TGTGCCATCAGTGAGACGGACAGAGCTAACTATGGCTACACCTTC.

This chain uses TRBV3-1 with TRBJ1-2, with a possible D match to TRBD1 (6 bases). The CDR3 is 15 residues long. V lost 1 base to trimming and J lost 8 bases, with 17 bases between them. Germline V gene data show CDR1 as LGHDT and CDR2 as YNNKEL (reference sequence). CDR3 coding DNA: TGTGCCAGCAGCCAAGCTGGCAGGGGCGGTGAAGGCTACACCTTC. Protein product: CASSQAGRGGEGYTF.

This clonotype was counted between two and nine times. The chain combines TRBV30 with TRBJ2-6; D call uncertain. Germline CDR1 and CDR2: GTSNPN and SVGIG (reference sequence). The V gene lost 0 bases and the J gene lost 0 bases, with 9 bases spanning the gap. The CDR3 runs to 16 residues. CDR3 nucleotide sequence: TGTGCCTGGAGTGTACATAGGTTCTCTGGGGCCAACGTCCTGACTTTC. This translates into CAWSVHRFSGANVLTF. Using reference TRBV30 and TRBJ2-6 for the parts outside the CDR3, the full variable domain is SQTIHQWPATLVQPVGSPLSLECTVEGTSNPNLYWYRQAAGRGLQLLFYSVGIGQISSEVPQNLSASRPQDRQFILSSKKLLLSDSGFYLCAWSVHRFSGANVLTFGAGSRLTVL.

V gene TRBV4-3 combines with J gene TRBJ2-2, with 7 nucleotides matching TRBD2. The CDR3 contains 16 residues. The germline CDR1 and CDR2 sequences are LGHNA and YSLEER. V trimming: 0 bases; J trimming: 5 bases; junction bases outside the gene matches: 6. The chain's CDR3 is CASSQDPRGGTGELFF. CDR3 nucleotide sequence: TGCGCCAGCAGCCAAGATCCAAGGGGAGGGACCGGGGAGCTGTTTTTT.

The DNA of the CDR3 is TGTGCCAGCAGCCTTCGGTTCCGTGAGGAGCAGTACTTC. Its translation: CASSLRFREEQYF. This chain uses TRBV27 with TRBJ2-7; no clear D. Germline V gene data show CDR1 as MNHEY and CDR2 as SMNVEV (reference sequence). The CDR3 covers 13 residues. Trimming took 6 bases from V and 7 from J, leaving 16 bases between them.

The V call is TRBV5-1, the J call TRBJ1-1, with a possible D match to TRBD1 (6 bases). V dropped 4 bases and J dropped 4 bases, with 14 bases sitting between them. This CDR3 comprises 14 residues. Germline V gene data show CDR1 as SGHRS and CDR2 as YFSETQ. This CDR3 reads CASSQRGRGTEAFF. In DNA form, the CDR3 reads TGCGCCAGCAGCCAGCGGGGGCGGGGCACTGAAGCTTTCTTT.

A single count supports this clonotype. The chain combines TRBV15 with TRBJ2-2, with D possibly matching TRBD1 (5 bases). The V gene's germline CDR1 is LNHNV and CDR2 YYDKDF (reference sequence). The CDR3 runs to 15 residues. Trimming took off 3 bases at V and 6 bases at J, with 14 bases between the two ends. The CDR3 protein is CATSRRRGRAGELFF. Written as DNA, the CDR3 is TGTGCCACCAGCAGGAGAAGGGGTCGGGCCGGGGAGCTGTTTTTT.

This clonotype was counted ten times or more. The genes are TRBV6-2 or TRBV6-3 and TRBJ2-7, with no clear D. The V and J ends lost 11 bases and 3 bases respectively, with 17 bases between them. The CDR3 runs to 13 residues. CDR1 MNHEY and CDR2 SVGEGT come from the germline V gene. DNA for the CDR3: TGTGCCCTCTCGGCCGGGCCTATCTACGAGCAGTACTTC. Its translation: CALSAGPIYEQYF.